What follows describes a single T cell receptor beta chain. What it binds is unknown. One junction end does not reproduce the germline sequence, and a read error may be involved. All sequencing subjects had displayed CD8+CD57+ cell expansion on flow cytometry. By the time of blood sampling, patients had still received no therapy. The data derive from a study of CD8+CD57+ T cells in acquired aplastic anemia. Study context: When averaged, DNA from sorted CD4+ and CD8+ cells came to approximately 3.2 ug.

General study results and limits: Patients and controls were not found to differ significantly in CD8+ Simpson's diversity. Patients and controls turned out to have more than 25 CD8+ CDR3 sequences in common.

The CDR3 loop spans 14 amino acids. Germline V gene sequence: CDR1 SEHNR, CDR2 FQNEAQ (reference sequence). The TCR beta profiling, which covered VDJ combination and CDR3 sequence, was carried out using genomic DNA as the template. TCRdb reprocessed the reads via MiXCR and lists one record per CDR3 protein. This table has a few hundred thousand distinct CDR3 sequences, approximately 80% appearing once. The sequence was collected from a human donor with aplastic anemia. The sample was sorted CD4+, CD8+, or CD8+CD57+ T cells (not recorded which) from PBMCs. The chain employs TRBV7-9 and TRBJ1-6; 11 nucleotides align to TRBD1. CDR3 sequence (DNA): TGTGCCGGACAGGGGGACAGGGGGACCCCGTACTTCGGGTTT. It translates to CAGQGDRGTPYFGF.